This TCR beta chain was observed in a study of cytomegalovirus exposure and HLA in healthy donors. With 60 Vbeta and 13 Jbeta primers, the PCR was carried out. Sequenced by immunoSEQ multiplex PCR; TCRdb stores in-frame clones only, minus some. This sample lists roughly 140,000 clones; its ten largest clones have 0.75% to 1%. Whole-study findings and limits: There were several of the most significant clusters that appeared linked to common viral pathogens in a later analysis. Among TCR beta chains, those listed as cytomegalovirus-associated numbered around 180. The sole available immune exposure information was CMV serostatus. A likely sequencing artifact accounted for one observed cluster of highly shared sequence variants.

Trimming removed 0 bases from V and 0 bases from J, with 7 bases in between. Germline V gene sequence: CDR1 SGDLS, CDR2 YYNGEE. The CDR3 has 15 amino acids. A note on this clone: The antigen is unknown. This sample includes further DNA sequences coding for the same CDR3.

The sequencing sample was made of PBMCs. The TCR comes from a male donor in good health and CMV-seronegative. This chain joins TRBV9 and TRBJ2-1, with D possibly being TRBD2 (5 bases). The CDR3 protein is CASSVVGSSYNEQFF. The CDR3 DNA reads TGTGCCAGCAGCGTAGTAGGGAGCTCCTACAATGAGCAGTTCTTC. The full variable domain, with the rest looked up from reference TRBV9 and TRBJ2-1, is DSGVTQTPKHLITATGQRVTLRCSPRSGDLSVYWYQQSLDQGLQFLIQYYNGEERAKGNILERFSAQQFPDLHSELNLSSLELGDSALYFCASSVVGSSYNEQFFGPGTRLTVL.